The rows below give T cell receptor beta chains drawn from one sample of a study of blood T cell repertoires in COVID-19. The protocol was immunoSEQ multiplex PCR, while the TCRdb copy is restricted to in-frame clones and leaves out a portion. The sample carries more than 100,000 clones, roughly four fifths recorded once. Sequenced: PBMCs or T cells enriched from blood (not recorded which). Receptors originate from a man in his forties or fifties with acute COVID-19. CDR3s include the opening cysteine and the closing phenylalanine or tryptophan. A D gene is named only where the DNA matches it firmly. Size is omitted from some rows. Given values are once, few, many or a class for expanded clones.

-	11	TRBV6-1	TRBJ2-7	-	TGTGCCAGCAGTGAATATAACGAGCAGTACTTC	CASSEYNEQYF
TRBD1	15	TRBV6-5	TRBJ1-1	-	TGTGCCAGCAGACCGGCCGGGACAGGGGTCTTTGAAGCTTTCTTT	CASRPAGTGVFEAFF
-	14	TRBV5-1	TRBJ2-6	-	TGCGCCAGCAGCTTGGATACTGGGGCCAACGTCCTGACTTTC	CASSLDTGANVLTF
-	15	TRBV5-4	TRBJ2-5	-	TGTGCCAGCAGCTCTAGTCGGGGGTCCCAAGAGACCCAGTACTTC	CASSSSRGSQETQYF
TRBD2	18	TRBV7-9	TRBJ2-6	-	TGTGCCAGCAGCCTGGAGGGCGGGGGAGTGGTGAGGGCCAACGTCCTGACTTTC	CASSLEGGGVVRANVLTF
TRBD1	16	TRBV9	TRBJ2-3	-	TGTGCCAGCAGCTTCTTACAGGGGGCTTGGACAGATACGCAGTATTTT	CASSFLQGAWTDTQYF
-	15	TRBV5-1	TRBJ1-6	-	TGCGCCAGCAGCTTGGAACAACAGTCTAATTCACCCCTCCACTTT	CASSLEQQSNSPLHF
-	13	TRBV4-2	TRBJ2-1	-	TGTGCCAGCAGTCCACAGCTTTTCAATGAGCAGTTCTTC	CASSPQLFNEQFF
TRBD2	20	TRBV5-1	TRBJ2-1	-	TGCGCCAGCAGCTTGGCCGGGACTAGCGGGGGGCTTAGCTCCTACAATGAGCAGTTCTTC	CASSLAGTSGGLSSYNEQFF
-	16	TRBV30	TRBJ2-2	-	TGTGCCTGGACCCGAGACAGCCCCTCGAACACCGGGGAGCTGTTTTTT	CAWTRDSPSNTGELFF
-	13	TRBV11-3	TRBJ2-7	-	TGTGCCAGCCCAGAGCGGATACCCTACGAGCAGTACTTC	CASPERIPYEQYF
TRBD1	16	TRBV7-9	TRBJ2-2	few	TGTGCCAGCAGCTGGACGACAGGGAAGAACACCGGGGAGCTGTTTTTT	CASSWTTGKNTGELFF
TRBD1	14	TRBV7-9	TRBJ2-5	-	TGTGCCAGCAGCTCCCCCGGGACAGGAGAGACCCAGTACTTC	CASSSPGTGETQYF
TRBD1	16	TRBV3-1/TRBV3-2	TRBJ2-7	-	TGTGCCAGCAGCCCGCGATTGGACAGGATCTCCTACGAGCAGTACTTC	CASSPRLDRISYEQYF
-	13	TRBV3-1/TRBV3-2	TRBJ2-7	-	TGTGCCAGCAGCCAAGTGTCTGTTCTCGAGCAGTACTTC	CASSQVSVLEQYF
-	14	TRBV5-1	TRBJ2-3	-	TGCGCCAGCAGCTTGGTTCGGGTCACAGATACGCAGTATTTT	CASSLVRVTDTQYF
-	13	TRBV27	TRBJ2-5	-	TGTGCCAGCAGTTATCGAAGAGGGGAGACCCAGTACTTC	CASSYRRGETQYF
-	14	TRBV2	TRBJ1-4	-	TGTGCCAGCAGTGAAGCGAGAACGGCAGGAAGACTGTTTTTT	CASSEARTAGRLFF